These 10 T cell receptor beta chains came from one sample sequenced in a study of blood T cell repertoires in COVID-19. Profiled with immunoSEQ multiplex PCR; TCRdb holds only in-frame clones, not every one. The sample lists 30,000 or so clones, 83% seen once, with approximately 3.6% in the top ten. Sequences were obtained from peripheral blood. All receptors derive from a man aged 50 to 59 with acute or convalescent COVID-19.

This chain joins TRBV6-5 and TRBJ2-3; tentative D call: TRBD2 (6 bases). CDR1 MNHEY and CDR2 SVGAGI come from the germline V gene. Trimming stripped 8 bases from V and 6 bases from J, with 12 bases between. This CDR3 region has 12 residues. The CDR3 DNA follows: TGTGCCAGCTCTCAAGGAGGGGATACGCAGTATTTT. This translates into CASSQGGDTQYF.

The CDR3 here is CASSVAGLGLADYNEQFF. CDR3 DNA sequence: TGTGCCAGCAGCGTAGCAGGGCTGGGACTAGCGGATTACAATGAGCAGTTCTTC. The chain employs TRBV9 and TRBJ2-1; TRBD2 aligns across 11 bases. Trimming at V came to 0 bases and at J to 4 bases, leaving 9 bases not matched to a gene. Germline CDR1 reads SGDLS; CDR2 reads YYNGEE. This CDR3 is built from 18 residues.

The V gene is TRBV28, the J gene TRBJ2-6; the D gene is possibly TRBD1 (6 bases). Trimming left V 3 bases short and J 0 bases short, with 21 bases between. CDR1 is MDHEN, CDR2 SYDVKM, per germline. This CDR3 spans 20 amino acids. CDR3 protein: CASSLGTFTLDFSGANVLTF. The CDR3 DNA reads TGTGCCAGCAGTTTGGGGACATTCACCCTAGATTTCTCTGGGGCCAACGTCCTGACTTTC. Variable domain in full (rest from reference TRBV28 and TRBJ2-6): DVKVTQSSRYLVKRTGEKVFLECVQDMDHENMFWYRQDPGLGLRLIYFSYDVKMKEKGDIPEGYSVSREKKERFSLILESASTNQTSMYLCASSLGTFTLDFSGANVLTFGAGSRLTVL.

The chain links TRBV28 to TRBJ1-1, with TRBD1 as a possible D gene (6 bases). The germline V gene encodes CDR1 MDHEN and CDR2 SYDVKM. V lost 3 bases, J lost 7 bases, and 12 bases lay in between. The CDR3 is made up of 13 amino acids. CDR3 loop: CASSLYRVVEAFF. The CDR3 DNA reads TGTGCCAGCAGTTTGTACAGGGTAGTTGAAGCTTTCTTT.

The rearrangement joins TRBV18 to TRBJ2-4; D unresolved. V dropped 3 bases and J dropped 0 bases, with 12 bases sitting between them. The CDR3 extends over 16 amino acids. The germline V gene encodes CDR1 KGHSH and CDR2 LQKENI. CDR3 DNA: TGTGCCAGCTCACCTGCCGTTGGCCCAGCCAAAAACATTCAGTACTTC. Translating it yields CASSPAVGPAKNIQYF.

The chain couples TRBV4-1 to TRBJ2-5; 10 positions agree with TRBD1. The V gene end was trimmed by 5 bases and the J gene end by 4 bases; junction bases not matched to a gene: 13. Germline values: CDR1 MGHRA, CDR2 YSYEKL. The CDR3 is 17 amino acids. CDR3 coding DNA: TGCGCCAGCAGCTCTCAGGCCGGGACAGGGGATGGAGAGACCCAGTACTTC. Translation gives CASSSQAGTGDGETQYF.

The chain carries TRBV2 and TRBJ1-4; D is possibly TRBD1 (6 bases). CDR3 length: 17 amino acids. V was cut by 3 bases and J by 0 bases, with 14 bases left in between. Germline V lookup: CDR1 SNHLY, CDR2 FYNNEI. The CDR3 spells CASSEWGPRTTNEKLFF. The CDR3 region has the DNA TGTGCCAGCAGTGAGTGGGGGCCGCGTACAACTAATGAAAAACTGTTTTTT.

Written as DNA, the CDR3 is TGTGCCAGCAGTTCGCGGGGGGCGCACGGGGCCAACGTCCTGACTTTC. Protein sequence: CASSSRGAHGANVLTF. The V and J genes are TRBV27 and TRBJ2-6; 8 bases agree with TRBD2. The V and J ends lost 4 bases and 4 bases, in that order; junction bases with no gene match: 6. Germline loops: CDR1 MNHEY, CDR2 SMNVEV (reference sequence). CDR3 length: 16 amino acids.

The sample holds one count of this clone. The gene calls are TRBV5-1 and TRBJ2-1, with a tentative D call TRBD1 (5 bases). This CDR3 is 13 amino acids long. The V gene lost 0 bases and the J gene lost 9 bases, with 10 bases spanning the gap. Germline loops: CDR1 SGHRS, CDR2 YFSETQ. For the CDR3, the DNA is TGCGCCAGCAGCTTGGCTCAGGGAACTGAGCAGTTCTTC. Encoded protein: CASSLAQGTEQFF.

The rearrangement links TRBV19 to TRBJ1-3; D remains unclear. The length of the CDR3 is 13 residues. Germline-derived CDR1 and CDR2 are LNHDA and SQIVND (reference sequence). The V gene lost 4 bases and the J gene lost 8 bases, with 12 bases spanning the gap. The DNA of the CDR3 is TGTGCCAGTAGTAGCGGCGAGTTGGACACCATATATTTT. This gives the protein CASSSGELDTIYF. Full variable domain (rest looked up from reference TRBV19 and TRBJ1-3): DGGITQSPKYLFRKEGQNVTLSCEQNLNHDAMYWYRQDPGQGLRLIYYSQIVNDFQKGDIAEGYSVSREKKESFPLTVTSAQKNPTAFYLCASSSGELDTIYFGEGSWLTVV.